This TCR beta chain was observed in a study of OX40 agonist ivuxolimab in advanced cancers. Losses at the gene ends were 6 bases for V and 2 bases for J; bases not matched to a gene: 3. The CDR3 is 13 amino acids. Per germline, CDR1 MDHEN and CDR2 SYDVKM. Sequenced by immunoSEQ multiplex PCR; TCRdb stores in-frame clones only, minus some. The data show about 79,000 clones, with 92% seen just once and 0.5% to 0.65% held by the top ten. The sequences come from CD4+ or CD8+ T cells sorted from blood, collected in a trial of the OX40 agonist ivuxolimab. The rearrangement uses TRBV28 and TRBJ2-7, with TRBD2 identical over 8 bases. The sequence was collected from an adult with an advanced solid tumor such as melanoma, head and neck, liver or kidney cancer. CDR3 sequence reads: CASRGLGPYEQYF. Here the CDR3 DNA reads TGTGCCAGCAGGGGACTAGGCCCCTACGAGCAGTACTTC.